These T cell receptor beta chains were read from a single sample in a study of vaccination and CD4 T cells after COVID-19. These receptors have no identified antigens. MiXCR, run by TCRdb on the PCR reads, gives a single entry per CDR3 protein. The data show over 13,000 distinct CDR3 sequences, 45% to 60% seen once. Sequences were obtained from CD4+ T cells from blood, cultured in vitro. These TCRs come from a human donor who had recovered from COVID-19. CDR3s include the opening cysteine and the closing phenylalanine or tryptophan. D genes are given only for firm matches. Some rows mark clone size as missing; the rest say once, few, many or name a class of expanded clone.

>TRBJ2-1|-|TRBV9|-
CASSAGIRSDNEQFF
TGTGCCAGCAGCGCCGGGATCCGATCTGACAATGAGCAGTTCTTC
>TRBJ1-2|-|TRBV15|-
CATSRDWTVSFYGYTF
TGTGCCACCAGCAGAGATTGGACGGTCTCTTTCTATGGCTACACCTTC
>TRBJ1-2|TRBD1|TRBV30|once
CAWRRTGGGGYTF
TGTGCCTGGAGGAGGACAGGGGGCGGCGGCTACACCTTC
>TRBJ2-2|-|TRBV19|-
CATKIRGGTGELFF
TGTGCCACCAAAATTAGGGGGGGGACCGGGGAGCTGTTTTTT
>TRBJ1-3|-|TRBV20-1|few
CSARTLAPGNTIYF
TGCAGTGCTAGGACCTTAGCCCCTGGAAACACCATATATTTT
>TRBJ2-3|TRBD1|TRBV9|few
CASSVSGQGGTDTQYF
TGTGCCAGCAGCGTATCGGGACAGGGAGGCACAGATACGCAGTATTTT
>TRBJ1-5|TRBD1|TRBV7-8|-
CATNQGGRNQPQHF
TGTGCAACCAACCAGGGGGGGCGCAATCAGCCCCAGCATTTT
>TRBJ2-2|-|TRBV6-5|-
CASSYEYGTTGELFF
TGTGCCAGCAGTTACGAGTACGGAACCACCGGGGAGCTGTTTTTT
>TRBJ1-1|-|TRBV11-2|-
CASSSQQGFTTEAFF
TGTGCCAGCAGCTCACAACAGGGATTTACCACTGAAGCTTTCTTT
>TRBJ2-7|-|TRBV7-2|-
CASSLGRGASYEQYF
TGTGCCAGCAGCTTAGGTCGCGGGGCCTCCTACGAGCAGTACTTC
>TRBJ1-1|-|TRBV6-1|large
CASSETGKGPEAFF
TGTGCCAGCAGTGAAACGGGGAAGGGCCCTGAAGCTTTCTTT
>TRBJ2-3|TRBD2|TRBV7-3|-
CASSLAGVSTDTQYF
TGTGCCAGCAGCTTAGCGGGGGTTAGCACAGATACGCAGTATTTT
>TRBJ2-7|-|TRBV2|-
CASSFHYEQYF
TGTGCCAGCAGTTTTCACTACGAGCAGTACTTC
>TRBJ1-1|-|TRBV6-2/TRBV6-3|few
CASSQGSEAFF
TGTGCCAGCAGTCAGGGATCTGAAGCTTTCTTT
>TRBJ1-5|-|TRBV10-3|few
CAISESKRGWQPQHF
TGTGCCATCAGTGAGTCTAAGCGGGGTTGGCAGCCCCAGCATTTT
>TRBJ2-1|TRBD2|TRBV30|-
CAWDGSGGVYEQFF
TGTGCCTGGGACGGCAGCGGGGGAGTCTATGAGCAGTTCTTC
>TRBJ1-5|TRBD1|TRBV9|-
CASSVDGDRGEPQHF
TGTGCCAGCAGCGTAGATGGGGACAGGGGAGAGCCCCAGCATTTT
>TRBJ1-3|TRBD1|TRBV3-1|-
CASSQRDRPHTIYF
TGTGCCAGCAGCCAAAGGGACAGGCCACACACCATATATTTT
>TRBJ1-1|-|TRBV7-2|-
CASSIHQNTEAFF
TGTGCCAGCAGCATACACCAGAACACTGAAGCTTTCTTT
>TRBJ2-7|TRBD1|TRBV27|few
CASSPGQVLGEQYF
TGTGCCAGCAGTCCGGGACAGGTGTTAGGGGAGCAGTACTTC
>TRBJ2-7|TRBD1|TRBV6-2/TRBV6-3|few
CASSFHSTGKGGYEQYF
TGTGCCAGCAGCTTCCATTCGACAGGGAAGGGTGGTTACGAGCAGTACTTC
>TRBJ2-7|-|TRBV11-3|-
CASSSTYEQYF
TGTGCCAGCAGCTCCACGTACGAGCAGTACTTC
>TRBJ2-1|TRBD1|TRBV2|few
CASSDNRGAYNEQFF
TGTGCCAGCAGTGATAACAGGGGGGCATACAATGAGCAGTTCTTC
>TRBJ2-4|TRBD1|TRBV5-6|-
CASSPTDRVAKNIQYF
TGTGCCAGCAGCCCGACGGACAGGGTGGCCAAAAACATTCAGTACTTC
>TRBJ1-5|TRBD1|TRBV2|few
CASSERGQGRHF
TGTGCCAGCAGTGAACGGGGACAGGGGAGGCATTTT
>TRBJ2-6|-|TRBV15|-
CATSRGVVGANVLTF
TGTGCCACCAGCAGAGGTGTGGTTGGGGCCAACGTCCTGACTTTC
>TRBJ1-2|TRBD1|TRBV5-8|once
CASSLPPGGRDGYTF
TGTGCCAGCAGCTTGCCCCCAGGGGGTCGAGATGGCTACACCTTC
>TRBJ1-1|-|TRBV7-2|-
CASSLVFPGTNTEAFF
TGTGCCAGCAGCTTAGTCTTCCCAGGGACGAACACTGAAGCTTTCTTT
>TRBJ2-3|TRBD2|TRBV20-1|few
CSASSGTSTADTQYF
TGCAGTGCTAGCTCCGGGACTAGCACCGCCGATACGCAGTATTTT
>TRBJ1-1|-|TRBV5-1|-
CASSLGSTVTEAFF
TGCGCCAGCAGCTTAGGGAGTACGGTCACTGAAGCTTTCTTT
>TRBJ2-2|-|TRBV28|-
CASSLQGWTGELFF
TGTGCCAGCAGTCTTCAGGGATGGACCGGGGAGCTGTTTTTT
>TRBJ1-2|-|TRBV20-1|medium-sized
CSAREQENYGYTF
TGCAGTGCTAGAGAGCAGGAGAATTATGGCTACACCTTC
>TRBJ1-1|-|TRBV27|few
CASSLLRGHHTEAFF
TGTGCCAGCAGTCTGCTCAGGGGACACCACACTGAAGCTTTCTTT
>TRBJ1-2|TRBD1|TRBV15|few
CATSRAGQGNYGYTF
TGTGCCACCAGCAGAGCGGGACAGGGAAACTATGGCTACACCTTC
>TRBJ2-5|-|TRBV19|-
CASSTKIGGTQYF
TGTGCCAGTAGTACGAAAATAGGGGGGACCCAGTACTTC
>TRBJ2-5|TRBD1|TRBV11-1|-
CASCSSGTDQETQYF
TGTGCCAGCTGTTCGTCCGGGACAGATCAAGAGACCCAGTACTTC
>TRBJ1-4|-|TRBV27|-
CASSQGRRNEKLFF
TGTGCCAGCAGTCAGGGACGGCGGAATGAAAAACTGTTTTTT
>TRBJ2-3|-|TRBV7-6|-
CASSLGGVLTDTQYF
TGTGCCAGCAGCTTAGGAGGGGTCCTCACAGATACGCAGTATTTT
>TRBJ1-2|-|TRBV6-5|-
CASSYSVSRGYTF
TGTGCCAGCAGTTACTCGGTCTCACGCGGCTACACCTTC
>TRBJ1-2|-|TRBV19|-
CASSIGARYGYTF
TGTGCCAGTAGTATAGGGGCACGCTATGGCTACACCTTC
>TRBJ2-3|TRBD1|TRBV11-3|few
CASSPRQGATDTQYF
TGTGCCAGCAGCCCCAGACAGGGGGCGACAGATACGCAGTATTTT
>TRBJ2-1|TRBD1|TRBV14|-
CASWRTGVDEQFF
TGTGCCAGCTGGCGGACAGGGGTCGATGAGCAGTTCTTC
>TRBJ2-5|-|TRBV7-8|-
CAMSSGGAETQYF
TGTGCCATGAGTAGTGGGGGGGCAGAGACCCAGTACTTC
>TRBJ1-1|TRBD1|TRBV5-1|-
CASSFRQGNTEAFF
TGCGCCAGCAGCTTCCGACAGGGGAACACTGAAGCTTTCTTT
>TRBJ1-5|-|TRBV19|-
CASSISGAYNQPQHF
TGTGCCAGTAGTATATCAGGGGCGTACAATCAGCCCCAGCATTTT
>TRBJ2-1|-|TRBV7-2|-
CASSLMSGSRDEQFF
TGTGCCAGCAGCTTAATGTCCGGGAGTCGGGATGAGCAGTTCTTC
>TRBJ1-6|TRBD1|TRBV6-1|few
CASSVWTGNDTPLHF
TGTGCCAGCAGTGTCTGGACAGGGAACGACACACCCCTCCACTTT
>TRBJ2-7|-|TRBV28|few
CASSLAGAGQYF
TGTGCCAGCAGTTTGGCTGGAGCTGGGCAGTACTTC
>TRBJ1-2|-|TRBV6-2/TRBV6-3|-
CASTRGSYDFGYTF
TGTGCCAGCACCCGGGGCAGTTATGATTTTGGCTACACCTTC
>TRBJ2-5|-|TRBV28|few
CASSLRTPGQETQYF
TGTGCCAGCAGTTTAAGGACCCCCGGACAAGAGACCCAGTACTTC